The 32 T cell receptor beta chains below were found in one sample sequenced in a study of PD-L1 blockade in urothelial cancer (dated by TCRdb to the late 2010s). Library construction relied on the immunoSEQ multiplex PCR assay. TCRdb holds this immuneACCESS table with in-frame rearrangements only. Some clones are missing; in checked studies, unresolved V genes explain under half, and the rest has no known cause. The sample data list tens of thousands of clones, and roughly 88% of these were observed just once. The ten top clones hold 30% of the sample. Here the sequenced sample was PBMCs, taken around atezolizumab (anti-PD-L1) treatment. The receptors were sampled from a man aged 60 to 75 with urothelial cancer.

The chain joins TRBV7-6 to TRBJ2-7, with D unclear. This CDR3 comprises 14 residues. V was shortened by 1 base and J by 3 bases, with 10 bases between the two germline ends. Looked up from germline, CDR1 is SGHVS and CDR2 is FNYEAQ. CDR3 coding DNA: TGTGCCAGCAGCTTAGAGGCGGCGGACTACGAGCAGTACTTC. It codes for CASSLEAADYEQYF.

The chain combines TRBV7-6 with TRBJ2-2; TRBD2 aligns across 12 bases. V gave up 4 bases and J gave up 7 bases; unmatched junction bases: 4. CDR1 is SGHVS, CDR2 FNYEAQ, per germline. This CDR3 comprises 15 residues. The CDR3 DNA reads TGTGCCAGCAGCTCGACTAGCGGGAGCGGCGGGGAGCTGTTTTTT. This gives the protein CASSSTSGSGGELFF.

V usage is TRBV19 and J usage is TRBJ1-5, with 9 nucleotides matching TRBD1. Germline V gene data show CDR1 as LNHDA and CDR2 as SQIVND (reference sequence). Trimming removed 1 base from V and 2 bases from J; junction bases left unmatched: 12. There are 19 residues in the CDR3. The CDR3 nucleotides are TGTGCCAGTAGTATAGGAGGGACAGGGATTCGTGGCGGCAATCAGCCCCAGCATTTT. Protein: CASSIGGTGIRGGNQPQHF.

This clone has only one observation. The CDR3 loop is CASSFTSGGIYNEQFF. Here the CDR3 DNA reads TGTGCCAGCAGCTTCACTAGCGGGGGGATATACAATGAGCAGTTCTTC. The J gene is TRBJ2-1, the V gene TRBV7-3; 12 nucleotides line up with TRBD2. The length of the CDR3 is 16 residues. CDR1 is SGHTA and CDR2 is FQGTGA in the germline V gene. V lost 3 bases and J lost 4; bases outside the gene matches: 4.

The J gene is TRBJ1-3, the V gene TRBV7-2; D is unresolved. The V gene's germline CDR1 is SGHTA and CDR2 FQGNSA. V was pared by 5 bases and J by 0 bases, with 14 bases between. This CDR3 is built from 16 residues. The CDR3, as DNA: TGTGCCAGCAGCGGCCGTCGACTTAGCTCTGGAAACACCATATATTTT. Translation gives CASSGRRLSSGNTIYF.

This clone is a singleton in its sample. This chain uses TRBV6-6 with TRBJ1-1; no reliable D call. This CDR3 spans 13 amino acids. Trimming shortened V by 2 bases and J by 2 bases, and 6 bases separated the two germline ends. Germline loops: CDR1 MNHNY, CDR2 SVGAGI (reference sequence). The CDR3: CASSYVINTEAFF. The CDR3, as DNA: TGTGCCAGCAGTTACGTAATTAACACTGAAGCTTTCTTT.

The chain couples TRBV5-1 to TRBJ2-7; TRBD1 aligns across 12 bases. Trimming took 4 bases from V and 5 from J; bases not matched to a gene: 10. This CDR3 spans 16 amino acids. The germline V gene has CDR1 SGHRS and CDR2 YFSETQ. Here the CDR3 reads CASSVAAGTGGDEQYF. DNA of the CDR3: TGCGCCAGCAGCGTTGCTGCCGGGACAGGGGGCGACGAGCAGTACTTC.

V and J are TRBV28 and TRBJ1-3; D gene ambiguous. CDR1 is MDHEN and CDR2 is SYDVKM in the germline V gene. The CDR3 contains 12 residues. Trimming left V 7 bases short and J 2 bases short, with 6 bases between. The CDR3 loop reads CASTMTGNTIYF. The CDR3 nucleotides are TGTGCCAGCACTATGACTGGAAACACCATATATTTT.

This clone was seen just once. The chain joins TRBV19 to TRBJ2-1; 8 bases map to TRBD2. The CDR3 runs to 15 residues. CDR1 and CDR2 (germline): LNHDA, SQIVND (reference sequence). V was clipped by 5 bases and J by 9 bases; unmatched bases: 12. This chain's CDR3 is CASSPTAGGRSEQFF. As DNA, the CDR3 is TGTGCCAGTAGTCCTACGGCGGGAGGACGTTCTGAGCAGTTCTTC.

This chain connects TRBV5-1 to TRBJ1-2, with D unclear. Trimming shortened V by 0 bases and J by 0 bases, and 9 bases separated the two germline ends. The CDR3 runs to 15 residues. CDR1 is SGHRS, CDR2 YFSETQ, per germline. CDR3 sequence reads: CASSLGSEANYGYTF. CDR3 in DNA: TGCGCCAGCAGCTTGGGTTCAGAAGCTAACTATGGCTACACCTTC.

The gene calls are TRBV19 and TRBJ2-1, with 15 bases fitting TRBD2. The CDR3 contains 17 residues. V lost 5 bases, J lost 9 bases, and 11 bases stayed unmatched. Looked up from germline, CDR1 is LNHDA and CDR2 is SQIVND (reference sequence). The CDR3: CASSFARTSGRAVEQFF. The CDR3 DNA follows: TGTGCCAGTAGTTTCGCTCGGACTAGCGGGAGGGCCGTTGAGCAGTTCTTC.

The rearrangement joins TRBV23-1 to TRBJ1-1; the match to TRBD1 covers 7 bases. TRBV23-1 is an ORF, with its function uncertain. Trimming took 6 bases from V and 5 from J; bases not matched to a gene: 15. CDR3 length: 16 amino acids. DNA for the CDR3: TGCGCCAGCAGACGCCGGACAGGAAAGGGGGAGACTGAAGCTTTCTTT. Its protein is CASRRRTGKGETEAFF.

CDR3: CASSSPQGKTYNEQFF. The CDR3 DNA is TGCGCCAGCAGCTCCCCACAGGGGAAAACCTACAATGAGCAGTTCTTC. The V and J genes are TRBV5-1 and TRBJ2-1, with 7 bases fitting TRBD1. Germline V CDR1 and CDR2: SGHRS, YFSETQ. Unmatched junction bases numbered 8, after V lost 3 bases and J lost 2 bases. This CDR3 region has 16 residues.

This clone was picked up a small number of times. The chain couples TRBV5-4 to TRBJ1-1; D possibly corresponds to TRBD1 (5 bases). The CDR3 extends over 12 amino acids. Between the trimmed V and J ends, which lost 4 bases and 4 bases, there was a span of 8 bases. Per the germline V gene, CDR1 is SGHNT and CDR2 is YYREEE (reference sequence). The CDR3 region is CASSGGGTEAFF. In DNA form, the CDR3 reads TGTGCCAGCAGCGGGGGGGGCACTGAAGCTTTCTTT.

This chain connects TRBV30 to TRBJ1-3; a possible D gene is TRBD1 (5 bases). Trimming left V 2 bases short and J 0 bases short, with 11 bases between. The CDR3 totals 15 residues. The germline CDR1 and CDR2 sequences are GTSNPN and SVGIG (reference sequence). The CDR3, as DNA: TGTGCCTGGAGTCCCTCAGGGTTCTCTGGAAACACCATATATTTT. This translates into CAWSPSGFSGNTIYF.

This chain connects TRBV7-8 to TRBJ2-2; 9 bases are a match to TRBD1. Germline lookup yields CDR1 SGHVS and CDR2 FQNEAQ. There are 17 residues in the CDR3. J gave up 6 bases and V 3 bases, and 11 bases lay outside the gene matches. In DNA form, the CDR3 reads TGTGCCAGCAGCTTTCACAGGGGGCATGGTCTAGCCGGGGAGCTGTTTTTT. Protein sequence: CASSFHRGHGLAGELFF.

This rearrangement joins TRBV14 to TRBJ1-1; 7 positions agree with TRBD1. This CDR3 has 13 residues. Trimming at V came to 4 bases and at J to 4 bases, leaving 3 bases not matched to a gene. The germline gives CDR1 SGHDN, CDR2 FVKESK. CDR3 nucleotides: TGTGCCAGCAGCCCGGACAGGACCACTGAAGCTTTCTTT. Amino acid sequence: CASSPDRTTEAFF.

CDR3 sequence: CSVAGVSGANVLTF. The DNA for the CDR3 is TGCAGCGTTGCAGGGGTCTCTGGGGCCAACGTCCTGACTTTC. The chain is built from TRBV29-1 and TRBJ2-6; the D gene is possibly TRBD1 (6 bases). There are 14 residues in the CDR3. Germline V gene lookup returns CDR1 SQVTM and CDR2 ANQGSEA. The germline V and J ends were trimmed by 4 bases and 0 bases, with 7 bases remaining between them.

The genes are TRBV5-1 and TRBJ2-3, with D possibly matching TRBD1 (7 bases). The germline gives CDR1 SGHRS, CDR2 YFSETQ. The V end lost 3 bases, the J end lost 3 bases, and 14 bases lay between the germline ends. This CDR3 spans 15 amino acids. DNA of the CDR3: TGCGCCAGCAGCTGGAACAGGGGAGGAACAGATACGCAGTATTTT. It yields the protein CASSWNRGGTDTQYF.

The rearrangement joins TRBV11-1 to TRBJ2-7; possibly TRBD1 for D (5 bases). Germline-derived CDR1 and CDR2 are SGHAT and FQDESV (reference sequence). The V end lost 2 bases, the J end lost 0 bases, and 11 bases lay between the germline ends. The CDR3 runs to 15 residues. DNA for the CDR3: TGTGCCAGCAGCTTATTCCAGGGATCCTCCTACGAGCAGTACTTC. Translated: CASSLFQGSSYEQYF. The full variable domain, completed using reference TRBV11-1 and TRBJ2-7, is EAEVAQSPRYKITEKSQAVAFWCDPISGHATLYWYRQILGQGPELLVQFQDESVVDDSQLPKDRFSAERLKGVDSTLKIQPAELGDSAMYLCASSLFQGSSYEQYFGPGTRLTVT.

The rearrangement uses TRBV19 and TRBJ2-2; D call uncertain. V lost 10 bases and J 1 base, leaving 13 bases between the germline ends. Per the germline V gene, CDR1 is LNHDA and CDR2 is SQIVND (reference sequence). This CDR3 has 14 amino acids. The CDR3 DNA follows: TGTGCCACCTGCGAGGTCCAGAACACCGGGGAGCTGTTTTTT. Translated, it gives CATCEVQNTGELFF.

V usage is TRBV30 and J usage is TRBJ1-3; D gene ambiguous. V lost 4 bases to trimming and J lost 0 bases, with 13 bases between them. Germline V gene sequence: CDR1 GTSNPN, CDR2 SVGIG (reference sequence). The CDR3 spans 15 residues. This chain's CDR3 is CAWTNRVFSGNTIYF. CDR3 in DNA: TGTGCCTGGACTAACCGGGTCTTCTCTGGAAACACCATATATTTT.

Only a few counts were recorded for this clone. The V call is TRBV21-1, the J call TRBJ2-1; no check of the table's D call, TRBD2, against the DNA was made. TRBV21-1 is a pseudogene locus. The CDR3 consists of 19 residues. CDR3 coding DNA: TGTGCCAGCAGCAAAGTCTGGACCAGCGGGAGAAGTTGTGGACGTGAGCAGTTCTTC. It encodes CASSKVWTSGRSCGREQFF.

This chain uses TRBV6-5 with TRBJ1-1, with D uncertain. Trimming took off 2 bases at V and 0 bases at J, with 7 bases between the two ends. The length of the CDR3 is 14 residues. Germline V gene lookup returns CDR1 MNHEY and CDR2 SVGAGI. The CDR3 DNA is TGTGCCAGCAGTTACGCGCTCATGAACACTGAAGCTTTCTTT. Residues: CASSYALMNTEAFF.

This chain joins TRBV9 and TRBJ1-1, with a weak D call TRBD1 (5 bases). This CDR3 has 14 amino acids. Trimming stripped 0 bases from V and 4 bases from J, with 10 bases between. Germline V gene data show CDR1 as SGDLS and CDR2 as YYNGEE. The CDR3 DNA follows: TGTGCCAGCAGCGTAGAAGGGAGGGGCACTGAAGCTTTCTTT. It is translated as CASSVEGRGTEAFF.

The CDR3 here is CAISVGLASYNEQFF. The CDR3 region has the DNA TGTGCCATCAGTGTTGGGCTAGCGAGCTACAATGAGCAGTTCTTC. The chain links TRBV10-3 to TRBJ2-1; perhaps TRBD2 as D (6 bases). V was pared by 4 bases and J by 3 bases, with 13 bases between. In germline, CDR1 is ENHRY, CDR2 SYGVKD. CDR3 length: 15 residues.

To note about this clone: A far larger clone is only one base removed, so a read error is likely. The sample carries other DNA sequences with the same CDR3. V usage is TRBV23-1 and J usage is TRBJ2-7, with 7 bases fitting TRBD1. TRBV23-1 falls under the ORF class, with uncertain function. The CDR3 is 13 residues long. V lost 6 bases and J lost 6; bases outside the gene matches: 8. The CDR3 nucleotides read TGCGCCAGCAGCCAACGGACAGGTCGCGAGCAGTACTTC. Its translation is CASSQRTGREQYF.

The rearrangement joins TRBV4-2 to TRBJ2-1; 7 bases fit TRBD2. This CDR3 spans 16 amino acids. V was pared by 0 bases and J by 6 bases, with 8 bases of the junction left unmatched. Germline lookup yields CDR1 LGHNA and CDR2 YNFKEQ. This CDR3 reads CASSQERELRSNEQFF. The CDR3 bases are TGTGCCAGCAGCCAAGAGCGGGAGTTGAGGTCCAATGAGCAGTTCTTC.

This clone was counted a single time. V usage is TRBV10-3 and J usage is TRBJ2-7, with 8 bases matching TRBD1. This CDR3 is 16 amino acids long. The V gene end was trimmed by 3 bases and the J gene end by 1 base; junction bases not matched to a gene: 8. CDR1 ENHRY and CDR2 SYGVKD come from the germline V gene. CDR3 nucleotides: TGTGCCATCAGTGACACCCGACAGGGGCCGTCCTACGAGCAGTACTTC. This sequence encodes CAISDTRQGPSYEQYF.

The rearrangement uses TRBV7-8 and TRBJ2-7, with 7 nucleotides matching TRBD1. V was pared by 5 bases and J by 3 bases, with 10 bases of the junction left unmatched. The CDR3 is 15 residues long. Germline values: CDR1 SGHVS, CDR2 FQNEAQ. The DNA for the CDR3 is TGTGCCAGCAGCCCTCGACAGGGTCGGGTCTACGAGCAGTACTTC. Translated, it gives CASSPRQGRVYEQYF.

The chain couples TRBV6-5 to TRBJ1-1; D is uncertain. The V gene's germline CDR1 is MNHEY and CDR2 SVGAGI. V lost 4 bases, J lost 0 bases, and 6 bases lay in between. The CDR3 is made up of 13 amino acids. CDR3 sequence reads: CASSSYMNTEAFF. The DNA for the CDR3 is TGTGCCAGCAGTTCTTATATGAACACTGAAGCTTTCTTT.

The V call is TRBV7-6, the J call TRBJ2-4, with 9 bases aligning to TRBD1. This CDR3 is 17 amino acids long. Trimming cost V 5 bases and J 1 base; bases outside gene matches: 9. Germline lookup yields CDR1 SGHVS and CDR2 FNYEAQ. The CDR3 DNA is TGTGCCAGCAGCCCCGACGGACAGGGGAAGGCCAAAAACATTCAGTACTTC. It is translated as CASSPDGQGKAKNIQYF.